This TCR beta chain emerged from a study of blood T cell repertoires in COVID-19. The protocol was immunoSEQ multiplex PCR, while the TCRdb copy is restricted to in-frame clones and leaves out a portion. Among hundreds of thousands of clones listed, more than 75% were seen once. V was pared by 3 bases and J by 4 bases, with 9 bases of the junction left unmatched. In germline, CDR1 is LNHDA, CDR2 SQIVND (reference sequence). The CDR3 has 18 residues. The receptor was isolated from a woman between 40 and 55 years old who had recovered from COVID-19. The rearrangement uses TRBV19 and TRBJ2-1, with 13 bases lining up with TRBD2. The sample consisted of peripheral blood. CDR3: CASSIRPGTSGAYNEQFF. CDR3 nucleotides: TGTGCCAGTAGTATTCGCCCCGGGACTAGCGGGGCATACAATGAGCAGTTCTTC.